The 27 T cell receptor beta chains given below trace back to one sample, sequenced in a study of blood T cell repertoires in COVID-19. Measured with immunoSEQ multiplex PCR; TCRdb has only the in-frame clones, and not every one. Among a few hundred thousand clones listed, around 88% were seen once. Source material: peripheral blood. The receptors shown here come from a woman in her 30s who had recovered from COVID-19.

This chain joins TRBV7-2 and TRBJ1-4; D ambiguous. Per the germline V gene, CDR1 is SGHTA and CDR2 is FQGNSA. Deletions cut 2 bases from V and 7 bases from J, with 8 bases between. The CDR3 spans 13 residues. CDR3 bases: TGTGCCAGCAGCTTAATGTCTAGTGAAAAACTGTTTTTT. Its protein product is CASSLMSSEKLFF.

The CDR3 sequence is CASSLYRGRDNTDTQYF. In DNA, the CDR3 is TGCGCCAGCAGCTTGTACAGGGGGCGGGACAACACAGATACGCAGTATTTT. This chain links TRBV5-1 with TRBJ2-3, with TRBD1 identical over 9 bases. Germline CDR1 and CDR2: SGHRS and YFSETQ. The CDR3 is made up of 17 amino acids. The trim removed 1 base at V and 2 bases at J, leaving 8 bases unmatched.

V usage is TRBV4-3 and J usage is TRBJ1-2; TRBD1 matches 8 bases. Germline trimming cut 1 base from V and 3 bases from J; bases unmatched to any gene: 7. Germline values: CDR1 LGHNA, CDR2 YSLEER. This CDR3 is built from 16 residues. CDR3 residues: CASSQANGQGHYGYTF. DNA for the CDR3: TGCGCCAGCAGCCAAGCCAACGGACAGGGTCACTATGGCTACACCTTC.

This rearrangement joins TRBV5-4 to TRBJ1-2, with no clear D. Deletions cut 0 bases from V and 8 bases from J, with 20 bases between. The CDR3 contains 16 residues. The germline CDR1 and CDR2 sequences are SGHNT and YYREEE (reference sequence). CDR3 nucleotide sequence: TGTGCCAGCAGCTTGGAAATAACTACGGGGTTGGGAGGCTACACCTTC. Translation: CASSLEITTGLGGYTF. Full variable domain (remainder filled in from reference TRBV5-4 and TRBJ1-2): ETGVTQSPTHLIKTRGQQVTLRCSSQSGHNTVSWYQQALGQGPQFIFQYYREEENGRGNFPPRFSGLQFPNYSSELNVNALELDDSALYLCASSLEITTGLGGYTFGSGTRLTVV.

The CDR3, as DNA: TGTGCCAGCCACATCGGGGACAGAGGGCAGGCTGAAGCTTTCTTT. It is translated as CASHIGDRGQAEAFF. This chain joins TRBV4-2 and TRBJ1-1, with 7 positions matching TRBD1. There are 15 residues in the CDR3. The V gene end was trimmed by 8 bases and the J gene end by 6 bases; junction bases not matched to a gene: 15. Germline CDR1 and CDR2: LGHNA and YNFKEQ.

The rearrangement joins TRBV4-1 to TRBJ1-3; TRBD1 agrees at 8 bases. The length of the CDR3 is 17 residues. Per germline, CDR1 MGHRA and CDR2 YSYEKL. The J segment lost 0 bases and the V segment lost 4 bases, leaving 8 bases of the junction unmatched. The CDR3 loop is CASSRTSGTGSGNTIYF. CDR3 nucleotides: TGCGCCAGCAGCCGCACCTCCGGGACAGGCTCTGGAAACACCATATATTTT.

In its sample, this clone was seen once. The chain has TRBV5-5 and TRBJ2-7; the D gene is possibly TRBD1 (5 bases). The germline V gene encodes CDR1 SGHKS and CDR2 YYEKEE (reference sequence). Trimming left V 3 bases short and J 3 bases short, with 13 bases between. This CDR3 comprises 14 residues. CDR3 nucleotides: TGTGCCAGCAGCTCCTTAACAGGCTTCTACGAGCAGTACTTC. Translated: CASSSLTGFYEQYF.

The CDR3 sequence: CASSRIGTSQETQYF. In DNA, the CDR3 is TGTGCCAGCAGCCGGATTGGAACTAGCCAAGAGACCCAGTACTTC. The V gene is TRBV9, the J gene TRBJ2-5, with TRBD2 as a possible D gene (5 bases). The germline gives CDR1 SGDLS, CDR2 YYNGEE. The CDR3 is 15 residues long. Trimming took off 4 bases at V and 1 base at J, with 14 bases between the two ends.

CDR3 nucleotide sequence: TGTGCCAGCTCACCACAGGGTGGCGGGGACGAGCAGTACTTC. Its protein is CASSPQGGGDEQYF. This chain joins TRBV18 and TRBJ2-7; a possible D gene is TRBD2 (6 bases). The CDR3 has 14 residues. Per the germline V gene, CDR1 is KGHSH and CDR2 is LQKENI. Trimming pared 1 base from V and 5 bases from J, leaving 12 bases between.

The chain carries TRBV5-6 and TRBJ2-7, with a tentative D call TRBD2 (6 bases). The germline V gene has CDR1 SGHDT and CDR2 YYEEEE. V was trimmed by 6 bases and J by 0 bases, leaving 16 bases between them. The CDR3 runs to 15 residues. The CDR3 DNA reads TGTGCCAGCACCGTGGGGGGAAGGAGCTCCTACGAGCAGTACTTC. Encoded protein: CASTVGGRSSYEQYF.

CDR3 bases: TGCGCCAGCAGCTTGGACAGGGCCGACCTAGACATTCAGTACTTC. Its translation is CASSLDRADLDIQYF. The gene calls are TRBV5-1 and TRBJ2-4, with TRBD1 as a possible D gene (6 bases). Germline CDR1 SGHRS, CDR2 YFSETQ. The CDR3 length is 15 residues. Between the trimmed V and J ends, which lost 0 bases and 8 bases, there was a span of 15 bases.

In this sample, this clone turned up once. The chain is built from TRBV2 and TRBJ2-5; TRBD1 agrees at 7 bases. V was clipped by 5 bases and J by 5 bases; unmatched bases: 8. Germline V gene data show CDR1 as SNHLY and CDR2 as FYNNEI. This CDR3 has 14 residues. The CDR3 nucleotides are TGTGCCAGCAGTTCCTCAGGGGGTGGTGAGACCCAGTACTTC. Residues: CASSSSGGGETQYF.

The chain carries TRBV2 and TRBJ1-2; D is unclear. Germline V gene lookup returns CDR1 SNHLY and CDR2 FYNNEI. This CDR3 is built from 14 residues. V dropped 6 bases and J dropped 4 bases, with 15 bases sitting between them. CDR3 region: CASRIVLRGYGYTF. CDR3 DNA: TGTGCCAGCAGAATAGTCCTACGGGGCTATGGCTACACCTTC.

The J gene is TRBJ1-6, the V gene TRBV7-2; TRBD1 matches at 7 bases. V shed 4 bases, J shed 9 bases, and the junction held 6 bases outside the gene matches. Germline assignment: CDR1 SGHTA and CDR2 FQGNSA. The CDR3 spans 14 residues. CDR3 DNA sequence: TGTGCCAGCAGCTCTGACAGGGTATTTTCACCCCTCCACTTT. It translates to CASSSDRVFSPLHF.

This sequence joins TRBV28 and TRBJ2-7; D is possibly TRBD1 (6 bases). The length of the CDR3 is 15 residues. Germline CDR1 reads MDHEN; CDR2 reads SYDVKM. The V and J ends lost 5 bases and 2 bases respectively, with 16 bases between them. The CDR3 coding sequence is TGTGCCAGCAGTCTACCCAGGACAGTCCCCTACGAGCAGTACTTC. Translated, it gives CASSLPRTVPYEQYF.

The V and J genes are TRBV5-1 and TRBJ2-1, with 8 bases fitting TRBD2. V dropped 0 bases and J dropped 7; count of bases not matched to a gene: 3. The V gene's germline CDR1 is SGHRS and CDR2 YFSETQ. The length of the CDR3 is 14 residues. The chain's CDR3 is CASSLERGTNEQFF. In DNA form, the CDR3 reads TGCGCCAGCAGCTTGGAGCGGGGGACGAATGAGCAGTTCTTC.

This chain's CDR3 is CASSFQQMDGYTF. The CDR3 DNA sequence: TGTGCCAGCAGTTTCCAACAAATGGATGGCTACACCTTC. This chain links TRBV28 with TRBJ1-2, with D uncertain. The V and J ends lost 3 bases and 6 bases respectively, with 11 bases between them. In germline, CDR1 is MDHEN, CDR2 SYDVKM. The CDR3 is 13 residues long.

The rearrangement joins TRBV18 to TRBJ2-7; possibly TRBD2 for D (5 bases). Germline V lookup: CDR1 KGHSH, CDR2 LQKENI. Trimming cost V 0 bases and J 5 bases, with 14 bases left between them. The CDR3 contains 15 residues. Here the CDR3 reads CASSPPGEGKDEQYF. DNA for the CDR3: TGTGCCAGCTCACCACCGGGCGAGGGAAAAGACGAGCAGTACTTC.

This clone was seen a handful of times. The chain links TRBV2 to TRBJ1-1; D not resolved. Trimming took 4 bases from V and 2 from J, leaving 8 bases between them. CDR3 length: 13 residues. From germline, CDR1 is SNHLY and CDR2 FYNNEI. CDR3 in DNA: TGTGCCAGCAGTGTCCAGGCAAACACTGAAGCTTTCTTT. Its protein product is CASSVQANTEAFF. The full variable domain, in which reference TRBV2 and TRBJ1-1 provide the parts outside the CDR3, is EPEVTQTPSHQVTQMGQEVILRCVPISNHLYFYWYRQILGQKVEFLVSFYNNEISEKSEIFDDQFSVERPDGSNFTLKIRSTKLEDSAMYFCASSVQANTEAFFGQGTRLTVV.

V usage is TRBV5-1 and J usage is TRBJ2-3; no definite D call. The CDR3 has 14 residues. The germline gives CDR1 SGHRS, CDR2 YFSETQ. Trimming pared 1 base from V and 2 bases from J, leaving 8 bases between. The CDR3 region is CASSLFANTDTQYF. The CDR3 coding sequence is TGCGCCAGCAGCTTGTTTGCGAACACAGATACGCAGTATTTT.

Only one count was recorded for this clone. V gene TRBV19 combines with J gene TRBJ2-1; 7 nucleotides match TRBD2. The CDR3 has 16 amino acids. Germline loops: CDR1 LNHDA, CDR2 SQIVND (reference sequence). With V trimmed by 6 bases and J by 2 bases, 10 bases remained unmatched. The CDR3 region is CASSDMGGSPYNEQFF. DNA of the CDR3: TGTGCCAGTAGCGACATGGGGGGGTCGCCCTACAATGAGCAGTTCTTC.

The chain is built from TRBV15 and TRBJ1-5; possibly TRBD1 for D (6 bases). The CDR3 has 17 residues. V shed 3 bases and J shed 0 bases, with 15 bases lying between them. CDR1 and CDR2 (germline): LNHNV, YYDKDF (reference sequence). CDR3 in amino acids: CATSRRTGKTSNQPQHF. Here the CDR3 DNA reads TGTGCCACCAGCAGGAGAACAGGGAAAACTAGCAATCAGCCCCAGCATTTT.

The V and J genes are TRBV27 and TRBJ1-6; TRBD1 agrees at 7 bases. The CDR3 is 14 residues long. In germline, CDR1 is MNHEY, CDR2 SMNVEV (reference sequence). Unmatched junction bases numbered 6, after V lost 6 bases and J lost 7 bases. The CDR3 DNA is TGTGCCAGCAGACCCGGGACAGTCAATTCACCCCTCCACTTT. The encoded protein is CASRPGTVNSPLHF.

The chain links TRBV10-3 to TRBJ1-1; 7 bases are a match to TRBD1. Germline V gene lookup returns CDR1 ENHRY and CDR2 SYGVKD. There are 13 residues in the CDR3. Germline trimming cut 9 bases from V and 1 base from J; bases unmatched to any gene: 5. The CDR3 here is CAITGDKNTEAFF. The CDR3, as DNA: TGTGCCATTACAGGGGACAAGAACACTGAAGCTTTCTTT.

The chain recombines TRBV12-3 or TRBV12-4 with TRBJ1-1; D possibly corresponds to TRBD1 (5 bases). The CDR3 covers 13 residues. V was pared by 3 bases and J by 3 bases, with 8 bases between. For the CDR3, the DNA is TGTGCCAGCAGTTTGGAGGGGCACACTGAAGCTTTCTTT. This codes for CASSLEGHTEAFF.

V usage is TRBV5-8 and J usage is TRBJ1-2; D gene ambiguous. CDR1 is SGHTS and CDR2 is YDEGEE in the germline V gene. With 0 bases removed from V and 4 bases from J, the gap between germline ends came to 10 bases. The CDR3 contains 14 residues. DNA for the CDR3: TGTGCCAGCAGCTTGGGGCTCCGGGGCTATGGCTACACCTTC. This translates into CASSLGLRGYGYTF.

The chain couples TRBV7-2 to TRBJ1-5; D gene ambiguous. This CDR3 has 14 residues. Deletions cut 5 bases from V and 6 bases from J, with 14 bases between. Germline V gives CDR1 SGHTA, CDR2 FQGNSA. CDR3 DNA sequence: TGTGCCAGCAGCCCCCCGGGGTTGGGTCAGCCCCAGCATTTT. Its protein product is CASSPPGLGQPQHF.